The rows below give T cell receptor beta chains drawn from one sample of a study of radiotherapy plus CTLA-4 blockade in lung cancer. The method was immunoSEQ multiplex PCR; TCRdb's version includes in-frame clones alone and lacks a portion of them. The table lists around 110,000 clones, around 85% of them singletons. This specimen was peripheral blood, taken from a patient treated with radiotherapy plus ipilimumab. The receptors shown here come from a human donor with non-small cell lung cancer that progressed on radiotherapy plus ipilimumab. Some clones in this sample may be carry-over from other donors' samples. Both conserved end residues are part of each CDR3. Fields, in order: clone size, V gene, J gene, D gene, CDR3 protein, CDR3 DNA. A D gene is named only where the DNA matches it firmly. A row's size may be missing; if present it is once, few, many or a size class.

.	TRBV20-1	TRBJ1-2	.	CSPGSGYTF	TGCAGTCCAGGGTCGGGCTACACCTTC
.	TRBV7-9	TRBJ2-7	.	CASSLPRVGSVREQYF	TGTGCCAGCAGCTTACCCCGGGTGGGTAGCGTGCGGGAGCAGTACTTC
.	TRBV14	TRBJ2-1	TRBD2	CASSSGTSGLVKQFF	TGTGCCAGCAGTTCCGGGACTAGCGGGCTGGTAAAGCAGTTCTTC
.	TRBV29-1	TRBJ1-2	.	CSVEGGRKPAYGYTF	TGCAGCGTTGAGGGAGGACGTAAGCCAGCCTATGGCTACACCTTC
.	TRBV30	TRBJ1-6	.	CAWNSNSPLHF	TGTGCCTGGAACAGTAATTCACCCCTCCACTTT
.	TRBV7-3	TRBJ2-3	TRBD1	CASSLFGTGGFDTQYF	TGTGCCAGCAGCTTATTCGGGACAGGGGGCTTTGATACGCAGTATTTT
.	TRBV18	TRBJ2-7	TRBD1	CASSPGQDSEQYF	TGTGCCAGCTCGCCGGGACAGGATTCCGAGCAGTACTTC
.	TRBV2	TRBJ2-5	.	CASRVRIRETQYF	TGTGCCAGCAGAGTTCGGATTAGGGAGACCCAGTACTTC
.	TRBV19	TRBJ1-3	.	CASRDLTRFSSGNTIYF	TGTGCCAGTAGAGATCTCACTAGGTTCTCCTCTGGAAACACCATATATTTT
medium-sized	TRBV18	TRBJ1-1	TRBD1	CASSAGQGEGAFF	TGTGCCAGCTCAGCTGGACAGGGGGAGGGAGCTTTCTTT
.	TRBV4-3	TRBJ2-7	.	CASSQGLPISYEQYF	TGCGCCAGCAGCCAAGGACTCCCGATAAGTTACGAGCAGTACTTC
.	TRBV7-8	TRBJ1-1	.	CASTKGGGIRSNTEAFF	TGTGCCAGCACCAAGGGGGGGGGTATTCGGTCGAACACTGAAGCTTTCTTT
.	TRBV15	TRBJ1-5	.	CATSREGPSGDYSNQPQHF	TGTGCCACCAGCAGAGAAGGCCCTTCTGGGGATTATAGCAATCAGCCCCAGCATTTT
.	TRBV5-1	TRBJ1-1	.	CASSWVGGVNTEAFF	TGCGCCAGCAGCTGGGTTGGAGGGGTGAACACTGAAGCTTTCTTT
.	TRBV7-2	TRBJ1-3	TRBD1	CASSPFRTGGNTIYF	TGTGCCAGCAGCCCGTTTAGGACAGGGGGAAACACCATATATTTT
.	TRBV2	TRBJ2-2	.	CASKGGANTGELFF	TGTGCCAGCAAGGGGGGGGCGAACACCGGGGAGCTGTTTTTT
.	TRBV5-4	TRBJ1-2	TRBD1	CASSSDRGLYGYTF	TGTGCCAGCAGTTCGGACAGGGGGCTTTATGGCTACACCTTC
once	TRBV7-9	TRBJ2-7	TRBD1	CASSPQTGDPYEQYF	TGTGCCAGCAGCCCCCAGACAGGGGACCCCTACGAGCAGTACTTC
.	TRBV10-3	TRBJ2-3	TRBD1	CANSYDRGGTDTQYF	TGTGCCAACTCCTACGACAGGGGAGGAACAGATACGCAGTATTTT
few	TRBV19	TRBJ1-3	.	CASSIGAHGNTIYF	TGTGCCAGTAGTATAGGGGCCCACGGAAACACCATATATTTT
once	TRBV6-6	TRBJ1-5	TRBD1	CASSYRDSVDQPQHF	TGTGCCAGCAGTTACCGGGACAGCGTTGATCAGCCCCAGCATTTT
.	TRBV6-5	TRBJ2-3	.	CASSYSFRQTDTQYF	TGTGCCAGCAGTTACTCGTTCAGACAGACAGATACGCAGTATTTT
once	TRBV2	TRBJ2-7	.	CASSDLLLGEQYF	TGTGCCAGCAGTGACCTCCTCCTGGGCGAGCAGTACTTC
few	TRBV5-1	TRBJ1-1	.	CASSLGAGGEEEAFF	TGCGCCAGCAGCTTGGGGGCGGGAGGGGAGGAGGAAGCTTTCTTT
.	TRBV7-7	TRBJ2-1	TRBD1	CASSLGDRGHQFF	TGTGCTAGCAGCTTAGGGGACAGGGGACATCAGTTCTTC
once	TRBV19	TRBJ1-6	TRBD1	CASSDDRGGSPLHF	TGTGCCAGTAGTGATGACAGGGGCGGTTCACCCCTCCACTTT
.	TRBV9	TRBJ1-1	.	CASSAEIISEAFF	TGTGCCAGCAGCGCAGAGATAATCAGTGAAGCTTTCTTT
.	TRBV2	TRBJ1-2	.	CASSEAVYGDPPNYGYTF	TGTGCCAGCAGTGAAGCGGTTTATGGGGATCCCCCGAACTATGGCTACACCTTC
.	TRBV5-1	TRBJ1-2	.	CASSLWQIANYGYTF	TGCGCCAGCAGCTTGTGGCAGATAGCTAACTATGGCTACACCTTC
.	TRBV15	TRBJ2-7	.	CATSTVTGTEQYF	TGTGCCACCAGCACCGTAACAGGGACCGAGCAGTACTTC
.	TRBV7-3	TRBJ1-3	TRBD1	CASSFRQGDTIYF	TGTGCCAGCAGCTTTCGACAGGGGGACACCATATATTTT
.	TRBV2	TRBJ2-1	TRBD2	CASSAPRGASGSTYNEQFF	TGTGCCAGCAGTGCCCCTCGTGGGGCTAGCGGTTCCACCTACAATGAGCAGTTCTTC
.	TRBV5-1	TRBJ1-1	.	CASSTSGRGTEAFF	TGCGCCAGCAGCACCTCGGGCCGGGGGACTGAAGCTTTCTTT
.	TRBV27	TRBJ2-1	TRBD2	CASSSRPPSGGARNEQFF	TGTGCCAGCAGTTCCCGACCCCCAAGCGGGGGGGCCAGGAATGAGCAGTTCTTC
.	TRBV5-1	TRBJ2-3	TRBD2	CASSLGLAGGDTQYF	TGCGCCAGCAGCTTGGGCCTAGCGGGTGGAGATACGCAGTATTTT
.	TRBV9	TRBJ2-7	.	CASSPDQTYEQYF	TGTGCCAGCAGTCCCGACCAGACCTACGAGCAGTACTTC
.	TRBV2	TRBJ2-6	TRBD2	CASSDPFAGVGLTGANVLTF	TGTGCCAGCAGTGATCCCTTCGCGGGGGTAGGTCTAACTGGGGCCAACGTCCTGACTTTC
.	TRBV6-6	TRBJ1-5	.	CASSYRRVGSNQPQHF	TGTGCCAGCAGTTACCGACGAGTGGGGAGCAATCAGCCCCAGCATTTT
.	TRBV2	TRBJ2-7	.	CASSVTYEQYF	TGTGCCAGCAGTGTGACCTACGAGCAGTACTTC
.	TRBV5-6	TRBJ1-6	.	CASSLGRAGLDNSPLHF	TGTGCCAGCAGCTTGGGCCGGGCAGGGTTAGATAATTCACCCCTCCACTTT
.	TRBV4-1	TRBJ2-5	.	CASSLGTTSTTLQETQYF	TGCGCCAGCAGCCTCGGGACAACGTCGACCACGCTCCAAGAGACCCAGTACTTC
once	TRBV6-5	TRBJ1-1	.	CASSYYRENTEAFF	TGTGCCAGCAGTTACTACAGGGAGAACACTGAAGCTTTCTTT
once	TRBV5-6	TRBJ1-5	TRBD1	CASSFNRGRRGNQPQHF	TGTGCCAGCAGCTTTAACAGGGGGCGCCGAGGCAATCAGCCCCAGCATTTT
.	TRBV7-2	TRBJ1-2	.	CASMMRAADYGYTF	TGTGCCAGCATGATGCGGGCCGCAGACTATGGCTACACCTTC
few	TRBV5-1	TRBJ1-1	.	CASSVQGRNTEAFF	TGCGCCAGCAGCGTACAGGGCCGGAACACTGAAGCTTTCTTT
.	TRBV5-1	TRBJ2-3	.	CASSVDPTSTDTQYF	TGCGCCAGCAGCGTGGACCCTACTAGCACAGATACGCAGTATTTT
few	TRBV9	TRBJ1-6	.	CASSVAGASPLHF	TGTGCCAGCAGCGTAGCCGGGGCCTCACCCCTCCACTTT
once	TRBV6-6	TRBJ1-6	.	CASSTERGYSPLHF	TGTGCCAGCAGTACAGAACGGGGATATTCACCCCTCCACTTT
.	TRBV5-1	TRBJ1-4	TRBD1	CASTRQGTTNEKLFF	TGCGCCAGCACCCGACAGGGAACAACTAATGAAAAACTGTTTTTT
.	TRBV7-9	TRBJ2-7	TRBD1	CASSLVPPRDRPYEQYF	TGTGCCAGCAGCTTAGTTCCCCCTCGGGACAGGCCCTACGAGCAGTACTTC
few	TRBV6-5	TRBJ2-2	TRBD2	CAIAGAPTGELFF	TGTGCCATAGCGGGGGCACCCACCGGGGAGCTGTTTTTT